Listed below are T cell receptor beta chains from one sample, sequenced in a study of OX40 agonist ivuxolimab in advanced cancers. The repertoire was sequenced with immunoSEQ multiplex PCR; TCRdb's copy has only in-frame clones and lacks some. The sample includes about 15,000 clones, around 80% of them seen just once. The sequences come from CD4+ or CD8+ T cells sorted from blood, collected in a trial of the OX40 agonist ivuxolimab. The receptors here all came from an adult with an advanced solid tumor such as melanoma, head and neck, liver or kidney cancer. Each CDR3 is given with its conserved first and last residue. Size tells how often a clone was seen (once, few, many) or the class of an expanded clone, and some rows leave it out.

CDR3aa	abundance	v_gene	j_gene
CASRSTGGRNQPQHF	NA	TRBV28	TRBJ1-5
CASSIDRYNEQFF	NA	TRBV19	TRBJ2-1
CASSFDGSSYEQYF	NA	TRBV27	TRBJ2-7
CASSYSSDDYEQYF	few	TRBV6-5	TRBJ2-7
CASSEALDRKNTEAFF	NA	TRBV2	TRBJ1-1
CASQPAGAVEQYF	NA	TRBV7-9	TRBJ2-7
CASSTGLAKQETQYF	NA	TRBV5-4	TRBJ2-5
CASSLSGLGQPQHF	few	TRBV27	TRBJ1-5
CATSNGITVSPNTGELFF	NA	TRBV15	TRBJ2-2
CASSRDRGNTEAFF	NA	TRBV13	TRBJ1-1
CASSLAGSTEAFF	NA	TRBV5-1	TRBJ1-1
CSVENDEVPGGPGYTF	NA	TRBV29-1	TRBJ1-2
CASSEGQGWGNQPQHF	once	TRBV6-1	TRBJ1-5
CASSLGSGMPYGYTF	NA	TRBV28	TRBJ1-2
CASSLRGGIYEQYF	NA	TRBV27	NA
CASSLGGPSGLGTDTQYF	once	TRBV7-9	TRBJ2-3
CASSVGGGLSYEQYF	NA	TRBV2	TRBJ2-7
CASSFGQGQGVF	NA	TRBV5-6	TRBJ2-1
CASSQDGGSGYTF	NA	TRBV4-3	TRBJ1-2
CASRGLYEQYF	NA	TRBV11-2	TRBJ2-7
CASSLSNTGELFF	few	TRBV27	TRBJ2-2
CASSSQRGTQYF	NA	TRBV13	TRBJ2-5
CASSFSLNEQYF	NA	TRBV11-1	TRBJ2-7
CASSPSKNEQFF	NA	TRBV5-1	TRBJ2-1
CASSPTQAETYNSPLHF	NA	TRBV9	TRBJ1-6
CASSQDRGRTGGNIQYF	NA	TRBV4-3	TRBJ2-4
CASSIDTGYEQYF	NA	TRBV19	TRBJ2-7
CASSRRRGNSYNEQFF	NA	TRBV5-1	TRBJ2-1
CASSSRGSIGPYYEQYF	few	TRBV27	TRBJ2-7
CASSLGLNTGELFF	NA	TRBV7-9	TRBJ2-2
CASRGQEGKQYF	NA	TRBV19	TRBJ2-3
CASSLASQGPYQPQHF	NA	TRBV11-3	TRBJ1-5
CASSVVAGLIYEQYF	NA	TRBV9	TRBJ2-7
CATSPRTSGVETQYF	NA	TRBV15	TRBJ2-5
CASSSEGVSYNEQFF	NA	TRBV11-3	TRBJ2-1
CASRGTASYEQYF	once	TRBV6-1	TRBJ2-7
CASSPGTSDSPYNEQFF	NA	TRBV18	TRBJ2-1
CASRTLLAGANEQFF	NA	TRBV27	TRBJ2-1
CSVAGLAGNNEQFF	NA	TRBV29-1	TRBJ2-1
CASSPLQGADTQYF	NA	TRBV27	TRBJ2-3
CASAAGTGGRYGYTF	NA	TRBV25-1	TRBJ1-2
CAIKQGERYEQYF	NA	TRBV28	TRBJ2-7
CASSYSAGVGDTF	NA	TRBV28	TRBJ1-2
CASIPLTPDRGETQYF	NA	TRBV28	TRBJ2-5
CASTGGAMNTEAFF	NA	TRBV7-6	TRBJ1-1
CASSEPAGNTEAFF	NA	TRBV25-1	TRBJ1-1
CASSPPLNTEAFF	NA	TRBV11-2	TRBJ1-1
CASSFWTGREQYF	NA	TRBV5-6	TRBJ2-7